What follows is one TCR beta chain and its context. Its specificity is unknown. The ends were cut back, 5 bases at V and 11 bases at J, with 16 bases in the middle. The CDR3 loop spans 12 amino acids. Germline V gene sequence: CDR1 SGHRS, CDR2 YFSETQ. The protocol was immunoSEQ multiplex PCR, while the TCRdb copy is restricted to in-frame clones and leaves out a portion. The sample carries approximately 20,000 clones, more than 75% recorded once. The entry originates in a study of T cell clonotyping in hematopoietic cell transplantation. General study findings and limits: CD4 and CD8 repertoire contributions could not be separated without sorting. Pathologically expanded recipient clonotypes increased progressively from day 30 to day 180 as diversity fell. Few recipient clonotypes overlapped donors; over 97% were de novo at given depth.

As to time point: recipient sample about 28 days before transplant, after cytoreduction. The sequencing here drew on peripheral blood mononuclear cells, taken before stem cell transplant. The sequence was collected from a man in his fifties or sixties with acute myeloid leukemia. Some clones in this sample may be carry-over from other donors' samples. The chain links TRBV5-1 to TRBJ1-1; D ambiguous. Here the CDR3 reads CASRKTADEAFF. CDR3 DNA: TGCGCCAGCAGGAAAACAGCCGACGAGGCTTTCTTT.